These 23 T cell receptor beta chains were all obtained from the same sample, sequenced in a study of blood T cell repertoires in COVID-19. The method was immunoSEQ multiplex PCR; TCRdb's version includes in-frame clones alone and lacks a portion of them. The sample shows 240,000 or so clones, approximately 78% of them seen only once. The specimen sequenced was peripheral blood. The receptors come from a woman under 30 with acute or convalescent COVID-19.

The chain employs TRBV15 and TRBJ2-1; D ambiguous. This CDR3 has 14 amino acids. V lost 0 bases to trimming and J lost 8 bases, with 11 bases between them. From germline, CDR1 is LNHNV and CDR2 YYDKDF (reference sequence). The CDR3 bases are TGTGCCACCAGCAGAGAGGGCCGGTACTATGAGCAGTTCTTC. Protein sequence: CATSREGRYYEQFF.

V gene TRBV19 combines with J gene TRBJ1-2; TRBD1 is a possible D gene (6 bases). The germline gives CDR1 LNHDA, CDR2 SQIVND (reference sequence). The V end lost 9 bases, the J end lost 2 bases, and 10 bases lay between the germline ends. CDR3 length equals 12 residues. CDR3 residues: CASWTDNYGYTF. The CDR3 DNA follows: TGTGCCAGCTGGACAGACAACTATGGCTACACCTTC.

This clone was counted between two and nine times. This chain joins TRBV4-2 and TRBJ2-7; 11 bases are a match to TRBD2. The V gene end was trimmed by 1 base and the J gene end by 2 bases; junction bases not matched to a gene: 7. Germline V gene data show CDR1 as LGHNA and CDR2 as YNFKEQ. There are 17 residues in the CDR3. Here the CDR3 reads CASSQVLAGGRAYEQYF. The CDR3 bases are TGTGCCAGCAGCCAAGTTCTAGCGGGAGGCCGTGCCTACGAGCAGTACTTC.

V usage is TRBV13 and J usage is TRBJ2-1; 7 bases map to TRBD2. Trimming took 5 bases from V and 8 from J; bases not matched to a gene: 15. CDR3 length equals 16 residues. Germline loops: CDR1 PRHDT, CDR2 FYEKMQ (reference sequence). The CDR3 nucleotides read TGTGCCAGCAGCCCGGAGCAGCGGGAATCCTTCGATGAGCAGTTCTTC. Translated, it gives CASSPEQRESFDEQFF.

The chain joins TRBV18 to TRBJ1-4; 7 bases match TRBD1. In germline, CDR1 is KGHSH, CDR2 LQKENI. V lost 3 bases to trimming and J lost 3 bases; unmatched junction nucleotides: 4. CDR3 length: 15 amino acids. The CDR3 sequence: CASSPQGGANEKLFF. DNA for the CDR3: TGTGCCAGCTCACCTCAGGGGGGAGCTAATGAAAAACTGTTTTTT.

This clone has just a few counts. At the DNA level, this CDR3 is encoded by other sequences in the same sample as well. The chain is built from TRBV5-1 and TRBJ1-1; TRBD1 agrees at 9 bases. V was pared by 1 base and J by 1 base, with 2 bases of the junction left unmatched. Germline CDR1 and CDR2: SGHRS and YFSETQ. CDR3 size: 15 residues. This CDR3 is CASSLTGQGNTEAFF. DNA for the CDR3: TGCGCCAGCAGCTTGACGGGACAGGGGAACACTGAAGCTTTCTTT. Full variable domain (outside the CDR3, taken from reference TRBV5-1 and TRBJ1-1): KAGVTQTPRYLIKTRGQQVTLSCSPISGHRSVSWYQQTPGQGLQFLFEYFSETQRNKGNFPGRFSGRQFSNSRSEMNVSTLELGDSALYLCASSLTGQGNTEAFFGQGTRLTVV.

This sequence joins TRBV5-1 and TRBJ2-7, with 9 bases matching TRBD1. Germline V gene data show CDR1 as SGHRS and CDR2 as YFSETQ. The CDR3 totals 15 residues. V was clipped by 4 bases and J by 4 bases; unmatched bases: 9. The DNA for the CDR3 is TGCGCCAGCAGCGTAGACGGGGACAGGGCGTACGAGCAGTACTTC. It encodes CASSVDGDRAYEQYF. The full variable domain, in which reference TRBV5-1 and TRBJ2-7 provide the parts outside the CDR3, is KAGVTQTPRYLIKTRGQQVTLSCSPISGHRSVSWYQQTPGQGLQFLFEYFSETQRNKGNFPGRFSGRQFSNSRSEMNVSTLELGDSALYLCASSVDGDRAYEQYFGPGTRLTVT.

The V and J genes are TRBV11-3 and TRBJ2-5; D unclear. The V and J ends lost 1 base and 3 bases respectively, with 12 bases between them. This CDR3 contains 15 residues. The germline V gene encodes CDR1 SGHNT and CDR2 YENEEA. Written as DNA, the CDR3 is TGTGCCAGCAGCTTAGGGGCCGGATGGGAAGAGACCCAGTACTTC. Its protein is CASSLGAGWEETQYF.

The chain recombines TRBV7-8 with TRBJ2-1; 8 nucleotides align to TRBD1. CDR3 length: 19 residues. The V segment lost 2 bases and the J segment 0 bases; nucleotides outside the gene matches: 12. Germline V CDR1 and CDR2: SGHVS, FQNEAQ. Here the CDR3 reads CASSLFGDIQGVSYNEQFF. The DNA for the CDR3 is TGTGCCAGCAGCTTATTCGGCGACATACAGGGGGTCTCCTACAATGAGCAGTTCTTC.

This chain connects TRBV4-1 to TRBJ2-1; TRBD2 is a possible D gene (5 bases). The germline V gene encodes CDR1 MGHRA and CDR2 YSYEKL. V lost 2 bases and J lost 6, with 17 bases in between. CDR3 length: 16 residues. CDR3 amino acids: CASSQLWGVGGNEQFF. As DNA, the CDR3 is TGCGCCAGCAGCCAATTGTGGGGAGTTGGAGGCAATGAGCAGTTCTTC.

J is TRBJ2-1 and V is TRBV11-3; 7 bases align to TRBD2. Germline V gene data show CDR1 as SGHNT and CDR2 as YENEEA. This CDR3 comprises 13 residues. With V trimmed by 3 bases and J by 6 bases, 2 bases remained unmatched. CDR3 bases: TGTGCCAGCAGCTTCTCGGGGGGCAATGAGCAGTTCTTC. Translated: CASSFSGGNEQFF.

The CDR3 spells CASSPREYYGYTF. DNA of the CDR3: TGTGCCAGCAGTCCCCGGGAGTACTATGGCTACACCTTC. This chain links TRBV12-3 or TRBV12-4 with TRBJ1-2; no firm D call. This CDR3 contains 13 residues. The ends were cut back, 5 bases at V and 3 bases at J, with 10 bases in the middle.

The chain carries TRBV5-6 and TRBJ2-3; 7 bases line up with TRBD1. From germline, CDR1 is SGHDT and CDR2 YYEEEE. The CDR3 contains 16 residues. The junction had 12 bases not matched to a gene; V was cut back by 4 bases and J by 4 bases. CDR3 amino acids: CASSALTGVGADTQYF. The CDR3 DNA reads TGTGCCAGCAGCGCATTAACAGGGGTTGGGGCAGATACGCAGTATTTT.

This chain joins TRBV3-1 (or the pseudogene TRBV3-2) and TRBJ2-1, with a weak D call TRBD2 (5 bases). In germline, CDR1 is LGHDT, CDR2 YNNKEL (reference sequence). V dropped 0 bases and J dropped 0 bases, with 27 bases sitting between them. The CDR3 runs to 22 residues. The CDR3 sequence: CASSQEVSLRGQRPSSYNEQFF. In DNA form, the CDR3 reads TGTGCCAGCAGCCAAGAGGTTAGTCTACGTGGCCAGCGGCCTTCCTCCTACAATGAGCAGTTCTTC.

V and J are TRBV11-2 and TRBJ1-1; no firm D call. Looked up from germline, CDR1 is SGHAT and CDR2 is FQNNGV. The CDR3 runs 15 residues. V gave up 2 bases and J gave up 5 bases, with 15 bases separating them. CDR3 region: CASSLFRPGTTEAFF. CDR3 DNA sequence: TGTGCCAGCAGCTTATTTAGGCCGGGTACGACTGAAGCTTTCTTT. The full variable domain, in which reference TRBV11-2 and TRBJ1-1 provide the parts outside the CDR3, is EAGVAQSPRYKIIEKRQSVAFWCNPISGHATLYWYQQILGQGPKLLIQFQNNGVVDDSQLPKDRFSAERLKGVDSTLKIQPAKLEDSAVYLCASSLFRPGTTEAFFGQGTRLTVV.

V is TRBV28 and J is TRBJ1-6; 8 bases line up with TRBD1. The CDR3 runs to 15 residues. Germline CDR1 is MDHEN and CDR2 is SYDVKM. Trimming took 3 bases from V and 7 from J; bases not matched to a gene: 5. CDR3 sequence reads: CASSFQGAGNSPLHF. For the CDR3, the DNA is TGTGCCAGCAGTTTCCAGGGGGCTGGGAATTCACCCCTCCACTTT.

This clone has just one count. The CDR3 here is CASSQDRVEQYF. CDR3 DNA sequence: TGCGCCAGCAGCCAAGATCGGGTCGAGCAGTACTTC. This chain links TRBV4-1 with TRBJ2-7, with D unclear. This CDR3 has 12 amino acids. Deletions cut 0 bases from V and 6 bases from J, with 6 bases between. Germline V gene sequence: CDR1 MGHRA, CDR2 YSYEKL.

This chain joins TRBV7-2 and TRBJ2-4; 9 bases align to TRBD1. The CDR3 contains 13 residues. Germline V CDR1 and CDR2: SGHTA, FQGNSA. Trimming at V came to 5 bases and at J to 7 bases, leaving 3 bases not matched to a gene. The CDR3 DNA follows: TGTGCCAGCAGCCCTGGACAGGGGAACATTCAGTACTTC. It specifies CASSPGQGNIQYF.

The chain combines TRBV29-1 with TRBJ2-5; 11 nucleotides align to TRBD2. The germline CDR1 and CDR2 sequences are SQVTM and ANQGSEA. V shed 7 bases, J shed 4 bases, and the junction held 2 bases outside the gene matches. The CDR3 covers 12 residues. The CDR3: CSAGLAGETQYF. CDR3 sequence (DNA): TGCAGCGCCGGACTAGCGGGAGAGACCCAGTACTTC.

The chain employs TRBV6-5 and TRBJ1-5; 7 bases line up with TRBD1. The CDR3 sequence is 12 residues long. Germline V gives CDR1 MNHEY, CDR2 SVGAGI. V was pared by 6 bases and J by 6 bases, with 2 bases of the junction left unmatched. The CDR3 spells CASSQGGQPQHF. CDR3 nucleotide sequence: TGTGCCAGCAGCCAGGGGGGTCAGCCCCAGCATTTT.

In its sample, this clone was seen once. The chain is built from TRBV6-5 and TRBJ2-1; TRBD2 aligns across 8 bases. The CDR3 is 14 residues long. From germline, CDR1 is MNHEY and CDR2 SVGAGI. The junction had 15 bases not matched to a gene; V was cut back by 11 bases and J by 9 bases. Written as DNA, the CDR3 is TGTGCCCACAAGACCGGGAGGGCCCGGTTTGAGCAGTTCTTC. Translated, it gives CAHKTGRARFEQFF.

The chain is built from TRBV3-1 (or the pseudogene TRBV3-2) and TRBJ1-3, with 9 bases matching TRBD1. The germline V gene has CDR1 LGHDT and CDR2 YNNKEL (reference sequence). V shed 3 bases, J shed 3 bases, and the junction held 6 bases outside the gene matches. This CDR3 is 16 amino acids long. In nucleotides, the CDR3 is TGTGCCAGCAGCCATAGGGGACAGGGTTATGGAAACACCATATATTTT. Its translation: CASSHRGQGYGNTIYF.

This rearrangement joins TRBV3-1 (or the pseudogene TRBV3-2) to TRBJ2-7, with D possibly TRBD2 on 6 matching bases. Germline lookup yields CDR1 LGHDT and CDR2 YNNKEL (reference sequence). This CDR3 comprises 14 residues. V was trimmed by 3 bases and J by 0 bases, leaving 9 bases between them. Here the CDR3 DNA reads TGTGCCAGCAGCCAGCGGGATAGCTCCTACGAGCAGTACTTC. This gives the protein CASSQRDSSYEQYF.